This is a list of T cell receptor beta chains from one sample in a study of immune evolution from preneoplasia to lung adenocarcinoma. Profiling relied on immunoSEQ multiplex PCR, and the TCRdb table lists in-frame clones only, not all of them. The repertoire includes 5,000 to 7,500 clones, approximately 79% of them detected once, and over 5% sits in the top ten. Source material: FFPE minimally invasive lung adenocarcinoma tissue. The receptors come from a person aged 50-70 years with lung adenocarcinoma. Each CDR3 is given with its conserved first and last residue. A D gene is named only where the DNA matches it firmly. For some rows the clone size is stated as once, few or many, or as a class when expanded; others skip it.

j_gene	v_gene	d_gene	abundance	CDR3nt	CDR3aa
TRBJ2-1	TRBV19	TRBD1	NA	TGTGCCAGTAGTATAGGGACAGGGACCAATGAGCAGTTCTTC	CASSIGTGTNEQFF
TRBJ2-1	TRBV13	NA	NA	TGTGCCAGCAGCTTACGAAACAATGAGCAGTTCTTC	CASSLRNNEQFF
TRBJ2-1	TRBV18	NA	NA	TGTGCCAGCTCACCATTGACGGAAATTAATGAGCAGTTCTTC	CASSPLTEINEQFF
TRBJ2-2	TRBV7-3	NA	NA	TGTGCCAGCAGCTTACAGTCGACAGGCGGGGAGCTGTTTTTT	CASSLQSTGGELFF
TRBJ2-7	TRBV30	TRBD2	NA	TGTGCCTGGAGTCGAGCAGCGGGAGGTGTCAAGTACTTC	CAWSRAAGGVKYF
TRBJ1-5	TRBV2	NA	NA	TGTGCCAGCAGTGAGGGGAGATATAGCAATCAGCCCCAGCATTTT	CASSEGRYSNQPQHF
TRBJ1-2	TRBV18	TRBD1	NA	TGTGCCAGCTCACCTTCGGGACAGGGAAGAAGATACTATGGCTACACCTTC	CASSPSGQGRRYYGYTF
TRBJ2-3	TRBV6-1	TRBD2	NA	TGTGCCAGCAGTGAGGCGGGGGACCTCGGAGATACGCAGTATTTT	CASSEAGDLGDTQYF
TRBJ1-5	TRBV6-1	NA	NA	TGTGCCAGCAGTGAAGCCCTTGGGGCCCAGCATTTT	CASSEALGAQHF
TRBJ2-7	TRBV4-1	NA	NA	TGCGCCAGCAGCCAAGAGAGTTCGGTAACCCTCTACGAGCAGTACTTC	CASSQESSVTLYEQYF
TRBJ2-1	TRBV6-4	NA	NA	TGTGCCAGCAGTGACTCGATGGAGAGCTCCTACAATGAGCAGTTCTTC	CASSDSMESSYNEQFF
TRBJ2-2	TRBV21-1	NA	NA	TGTGCCAGCAGCAATTCGATCCAGGGGGCTTACACCGGGGAGCTGTTTTTT	CASSNSIQGAYTGELFF
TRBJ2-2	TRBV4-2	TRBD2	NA	TGTGCCAGCAGGTTAGCGGGAGTCGGTACCGGGGAGCTGTTTTTT	CASRLAGVGTGELFF
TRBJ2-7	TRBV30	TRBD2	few	TGTGCCTGGAGTAACCTAGCGGGTTACGAGCAGTACTTC	CAWSNLAGYEQYF
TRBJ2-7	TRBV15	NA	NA	TGTGCCACCAGCGGAGAGCGAGAATACGAGCAGTACTTC	CATSGEREYEQYF
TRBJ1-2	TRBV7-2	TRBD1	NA	TGTGCCAGCAGCATAGGACAGGGGGCTCAGAGAGACAGGGGCTACACCTTC	CASSIGQGAQRDRGYTF
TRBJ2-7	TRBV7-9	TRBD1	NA	TGTGCCAGCAGAGGACAGGGGGCAAAGTCCTACGAGCAGTACTTC	CASRGQGAKSYEQYF
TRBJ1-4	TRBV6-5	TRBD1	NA	TGTGCCACCCAACCCAACACAGGGGCTAATGAAAAACTGTTTTTT	CATQPNTGANEKLFF
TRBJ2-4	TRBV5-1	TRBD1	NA	TGCGCCAGCAGCTCCGCGCCGGGACAGGCTACGGTCAAAAACATTCAGTACTTC	CASSSAPGQATVKNIQYF
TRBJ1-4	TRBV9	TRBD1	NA	TGTGCCAGCAGCGTATCGGGGACAGGGGCTGAAAAACTGTTTTTT	CASSVSGTGAEKLFF
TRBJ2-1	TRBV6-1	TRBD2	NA	TGTGCCAGCTCGAGGACTAGAGCCTACAATGAGCAGTTCTTC	CASSRTRAYNEQFF
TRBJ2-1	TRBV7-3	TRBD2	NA	TGTGCCAGCAGCTTTATAGCGGGGCGCTCCTACAATGAGCAGTTCTTC	CASSFIAGRSYNEQFF
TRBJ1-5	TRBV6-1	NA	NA	TGTGCCAGCAGTGTACAGGATAATAGCAATCAGCCCCAGCATTTT	CASSVQDNSNQPQHF
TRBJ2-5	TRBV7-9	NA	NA	TGTGCCAGCAGCTTACTGGGACAAGCGGGAGAGACCCAGTACTTC	CASSLLGQAGETQYF
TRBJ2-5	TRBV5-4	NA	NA	TGTGCCAGCAGCGCCGGGCAGGGGCGTGATAGGGGGGAGACCCAGTACTTC	CASSAGQGRDRGETQYF
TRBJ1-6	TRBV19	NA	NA	TGTGCCAGTAGTATAGATGGAGGGCTAGCGCCCCTCCACTTT	CASSIDGGLAPLHF
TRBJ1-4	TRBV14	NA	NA	TGTGCCAGCAGCCAGAATGAAAAACTGTTTTTT	CASSQNEKLFF
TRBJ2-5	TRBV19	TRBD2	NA	TGTGCCAGTAGTAAAGGCGGGAGCGGGCAAGAGACCCAGTACTTC	CASSKGGSGQETQYF
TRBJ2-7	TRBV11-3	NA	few	TGTGCCAGCAGCCCCGGACATCTTCCCTACGAGCAGTACTTC	CASSPGHLPYEQYF
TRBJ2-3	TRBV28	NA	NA	TGTGCCAGCCAGGGAACGGACACAGATACGCAGTATTTT	CASQGTDTDTQYF
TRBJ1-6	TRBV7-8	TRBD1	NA	TGTGCCAGCAGCAAAGGGGTTTGGACAGGGGGTTCACCCCTCCACTTT	CASSKGVWTGGSPLHF
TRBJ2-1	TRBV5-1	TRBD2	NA	TGCGCCAGCAGCTGGACTAGCGGGACTTACAATGAGCAGTTCTTC	CASSWTSGTYNEQFF
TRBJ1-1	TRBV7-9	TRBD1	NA	TGTGCCAGCAGCGGGGGACAGTACACTGAAGCTTTCTTT	CASSGGQYTEAFF
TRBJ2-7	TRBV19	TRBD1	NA	TGTGCCAGTAGTATAGGGACAGGATATTACGAGCAGTACTTC	CASSIGTGYYEQYF
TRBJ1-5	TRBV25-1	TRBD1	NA	TGTGCCAGCAGTGCTGCAGGGGGAGGTCAGCCCCAGCATTTT	CASSAAGGGQPQHF
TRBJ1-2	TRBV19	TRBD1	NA	TGTGCCAGTAGTCTTATAATAGGGACAGGTCCAATTTATGGCTACACCTTC	CASSLIIGTGPIYGYTF
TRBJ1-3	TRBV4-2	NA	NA	TGTGCCAGCAGCCAAGACGACAGTTCCGATGGAAACACCATATATTTT	CASSQDDSSDGNTIYF
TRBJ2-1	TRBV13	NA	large	TGTGCCAGCAGCTTCCCTGGGTTCGATGAGCAGTTCTTC	CASSFPGFDEQFF
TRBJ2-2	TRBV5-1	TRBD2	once	TGCGCCAGCAGCTCCCAGATAGCGGGAGGTAGCACCGGGGAGCTGTTTTTT	CASSSQIAGGSTGELFF
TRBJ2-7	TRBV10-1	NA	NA	TGCGCCAGCAGTAGGACAATCTACGAGCAGTACTTC	CASSRTIYEQYF
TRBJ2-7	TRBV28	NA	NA	TGTGCCAGCAGGGTGGGGACCCAAACCTACGAGCAGTACTTC	CASRVGTQTYEQYF
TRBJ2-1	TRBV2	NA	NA	TGTGCCAGCAGTGAAAGGCGGGATGATGAGCAGTTCTTC	CASSERRDDEQFF
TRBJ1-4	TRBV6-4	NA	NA	TGTGCCAGCAGCCTTTGGGGGGTAAAACTGTTTTTT	CASSLWGVKLFF
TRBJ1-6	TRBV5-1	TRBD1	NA	TGCGCCAGCAGCTACAGGGGTGAGGATTCACCCCTCCACTTT	CASSYRGEDSPLHF
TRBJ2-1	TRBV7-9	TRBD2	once	TGTGCCAGCAGCTCTTCTATAAGACTAGCCGTGTCCAATGAGCAGTTCTTC	CASSSSIRLAVSNEQFF
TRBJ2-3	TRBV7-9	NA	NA	TGTGCCAGCAGCTCGGGACAGCGGGGGACAGATACGCAGTATTTT	CASSSGQRGTDTQYF
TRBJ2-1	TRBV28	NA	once	TGTGCCAGCAGGGCAGGGGTAGCGGAGCAGTTCTTC	CASRAGVAEQFF
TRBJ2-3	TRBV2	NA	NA	TGTGCCAGCATTCGTTCCGTCGTCACAGATACGCAGTATTTT	CASIRSVVTDTQYF
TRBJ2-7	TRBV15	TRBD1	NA	TGTGCCACCAGCATCCCGGGACAGGGCTACGAGCAGTACTTC	CATSIPGQGYEQYF
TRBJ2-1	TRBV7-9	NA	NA	TGTGCCACCCTAAGGGGTAATGAGCAGTTCTTC	CATLRGNEQFF
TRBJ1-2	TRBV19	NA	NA	TGTGCCAGTAGTATGACAGTCAAAGCTAACTATGGCTACACCTTC	CASSMTVKANYGYTF
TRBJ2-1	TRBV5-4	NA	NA	TGTGCCAGCAGCTTGGCACTAAGCTCCTACAATGAGCAGTTCTTC	CASSLALSSYNEQFF
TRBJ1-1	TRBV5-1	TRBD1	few	TGCGCCAGCAGCTGGGACAGGGAGGCGAACACTGAAGCTTTCTTT	CASSWDREANTEAFF
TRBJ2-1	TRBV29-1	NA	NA	TGCAGCGTTGAAGATCTGCGTGGGTTTGGGGACAATGAGCAGTTCTTC	CSVEDLRGFGDNEQFF
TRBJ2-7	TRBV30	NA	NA	TGTGCCTGGAGCCTACAGGTCACCTACGAGCAGTACTTC	CAWSLQVTYEQYF
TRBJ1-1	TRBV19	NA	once	TGTGCCAGTAGTATGTCCGGGAACACTGAAGCTTTCTTT	CASSMSGNTEAFF
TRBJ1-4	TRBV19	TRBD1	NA	TGTGCCAGTAGTCCCCGACAGGGGTCTGAAGAAAAACTGTTTTTT	CASSPRQGSEEKLFF
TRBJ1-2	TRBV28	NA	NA	TGTGCCAGCAGTCCCTTTTTTGGGGGAGACTATGGCTACACCTTC	CASSPFFGGDYGYTF
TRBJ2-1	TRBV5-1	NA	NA	TGCGCCAGCACCCCGGGACCATCTTCGGATGAGCAGTTCTTC	CASTPGPSSDEQFF